Following are 27 T cell receptor beta chains from one sample sequenced in a study of blood T cell repertoires in COVID-19 (TCRdb year 2020). Library prep was done by the immunoSEQ multiplex PCR assay. In its TCRdb copy, this immuneACCESS table keeps in-frame sequences only and misses some clones. Where compared with another copy, unresolved V genes explain less than half of these, and the others have no known cause. A total of approximately 210,000 clones appear in this sample, over 75% of them only once. In total, the top ten clones hold 4.5% to 5.5% of the sample. Sequencing was done on a sample of peripheral blood. The receptors derive from a human donor in a cohort sampled during active COVID-19.

The gene calls are TRBV9 and TRBJ1-2; D is uncertain. The CDR3 contains 15 residues. Between the trimmed V and J ends, which lost 0 bases and 4 bases, there was a span of 13 bases. Germline-derived CDR1 and CDR2 are SGDLS and YYNGEE. CDR3 amino acids: CASSVAGGRSYGYTF. Written as DNA, the CDR3 is TGTGCCAGCAGCGTAGCAGGAGGGCGAAGCTATGGCTACACCTTC.

The CDR3 spells CASRHPRVQGAYGYTF. The CDR3, as DNA: TGTGCAAGTCGCCACCCTCGAGTGCAGGGGGCCTATGGCTACACCTTC. The V gene is TRBV12-2, the J gene TRBJ1-2; the table's D call of TRBD1 was not tested on the DNA. TRBV12-2 is a pseudogene locus. The CDR3 runs 16 residues.

The chain carries TRBV28 and TRBJ2-4, with 7 bases matching TRBD1. This CDR3 spans 14 amino acids. With 6 bases clipped from V and 10 bases from J, the junction kept 12 bases outside the gene matches. Germline CDR1 and CDR2: MDHEN and SYDVKM. The CDR3: CASSPDRQKVIQYF. CDR3 nucleotide sequence: TGTGCCAGCAGCCCGGACAGGCAAAAAGTGATTCAGTACTTC.

The chain carries TRBV5-4 and TRBJ2-1; 9 nucleotides line up with TRBD2. J gave up 4 bases and V 4 bases, and 9 bases lay outside the gene matches. The V gene's germline CDR1 is SGHNT and CDR2 YYREEE (reference sequence). This CDR3 has 16 residues. The CDR3 region is CASSIGTSGLYNEQFF. CDR3 sequence (DNA): TGTGCCAGCAGCATCGGAACTAGCGGGCTATACAATGAGCAGTTCTTC.

The chain carries TRBV7-6 and TRBJ2-7; 7 bases align to TRBD2. With V trimmed by 1 base and J by 6 bases, 6 bases remained unmatched. The CDR3 totals 14 residues. Germline V CDR1 and CDR2: SGHVS, FNYEAQ. CDR3 sequence: CASSLVLGEGEQYF. CDR3 DNA: TGTGCCAGCAGCTTAGTATTAGGGGAGGGCGAGCAGTACTTC.

The genes are TRBV6-5 and TRBJ2-3, with 7 nucleotides matching TRBD1. V shed 6 bases and J 9 bases; nucleotides not matched to a gene: 15. CDR1 is MNHEY, CDR2 SVGAGI, per germline. The CDR3 runs to 15 residues. The CDR3 spells CASSRNRGPAPTQYF. The CDR3 coding sequence is TGTGCCAGCAGCCGGAACAGGGGCCCGGCTCCCACGCAGTATTTT.

The chain recombines TRBV7-2 with TRBJ1-2; D remains ambiguous. The germline gives CDR1 SGHTA, CDR2 FQGNSA. The V end lost 2 bases, the J end lost 3 bases, and 10 bases lay between the germline ends. The length of the CDR3 is 14 residues. Written as DNA, the CDR3 is TGTGCCAGCAGCTTATTTGGCAGCGACTATGGCTACACCTTC. It codes for CASSLFGSDYGYTF.

The chain combines TRBV4-3 with TRBJ1-6; D perhaps matches TRBD1 (6 bases). Germline-derived CDR1 and CDR2 are LGHNA and YSLEER. The CDR3 sequence is 16 residues long. Trimming took 4 bases from V and 11 from J, leaving 21 bases between them. The CDR3: CASSRQSEAKGAPLHF. The DNA for the CDR3 is TGCGCCAGCAGCCGCCAATCAGAGGCCAAGGGGGCACCCCTCCACTTT.

The V call is TRBV7-2, the J call TRBJ2-3; 9 bases are a match to TRBD2. With V trimmed by 5 bases and J by 9 bases, 18 bases remained unmatched. The CDR3 is made up of 17 amino acids. Germline assignment: CDR1 SGHTA and CDR2 FQGNSA. Here the CDR3 DNA reads TGTGCCAGCAGCGGGACGGTGCTAGCGGGACCAGGAGGCACGCAGTATTTT. It yields the protein CASSGTVLAGPGGTQYF. Filled out from reference TRBV7-2 and TRBJ2-3, the complete variable domain reads GAGVSQSPSNKVTEKGKDVELRCDPISGHTALYWYRQSLGQGLEFLIYFQGNSAPDKSGLPSDRFSAERTGGSVSTLTIQRTQQEDSAVYLCASSGTVLAGPGGTQYFGPGTRLTVL.

The chain uses TRBV19 and TRBJ1-6; no reliable D call. The CDR3 is 12 amino acids. CDR1 and CDR2 from the germline V gene are LNHDA and SQIVND (reference sequence). Trimming removed 6 bases at V and 6 bases at J, with 6 bases between. The CDR3 DNA sequence: TGTGCCAGTAGAACTGTTAATTCACCCCTCCACTTT. This codes for CASRTVNSPLHF.

This clone was counted once. This rearrangement joins TRBV4-3 to TRBJ2-7; 12 bases match TRBD2. Germline trimming cut 1 base from V and 1 base from J; bases unmatched to any gene: 2. The CDR3 totals 16 residues. CDR1 LGHNA and CDR2 YSLEER come from the germline V gene. The CDR3 DNA sequence: TGCGCCAGCAGCCAAGGACTAGCGGGAGTATCCTACGAGCAGTACTTC. This translates into CASSQGLAGVSYEQYF.

The chain joins TRBV28 to TRBJ1-1; no definite D call. This CDR3 has 14 amino acids. CDR1 and CDR2 (germline): MDHEN, SYDVKM. V was cut by 3 bases and J by 1 base, with 9 bases left in between. CDR3 DNA sequence: TGTGCCAGCAGTTTGGGTAGGAGGAACACTGAAGCTTTCTTT. It yields the protein CASSLGRRNTEAFF.

This clone appeared once. The V call is TRBV5-6, the J call TRBJ2-7; 8 nucleotides align to TRBD1. The J segment lost 1 base and the V segment lost 4 bases, leaving 10 bases of the junction unmatched. CDR1 and CDR2 (germline): SGHDT, YYEEEE. The CDR3 sequence is 16 residues long. CDR3 region: CASSRPGRGQSYEQYF. CDR3 nucleotide sequence: TGTGCCAGCAGCCGGCCGGGCAGGGGGCAATCCTACGAGCAGTACTTC. The whole variable domain, remainder taken from reference TRBV5-6 and TRBJ2-7, is DAGVTQSPTHLIKTRGQQVTLRCSPKSGHDTVSWYQQALGQGPQFIFQYYEEEERQRGNFPDRFSGHQFPNYSSELNVNALLLGDSALYLCASSRPGRGQSYEQYFGPGTRLTVT.

The chain has TRBV4-3 and TRBJ2-7; D perhaps matches TRBD1 (5 bases). V was cut by 1 base and J by 5 bases, with 12 bases left in between. The CDR3 totals 14 residues. From germline, CDR1 is LGHNA and CDR2 YSLEER. CDR3 nucleotides: TGCGCCAGCAGCCAAGGGGGCAGGGTAAACGAGCAGTACTTC. As protein: CASSQGGRVNEQYF.

This clone was observed a single time. V and J are TRBV4-1 and TRBJ2-3; 11 nucleotides line up with TRBD2. Germline CDR1 is MGHRA and CDR2 is YSYEKL. This CDR3 contains 18 residues. V lost 0 bases to trimming and J lost 4 bases; unmatched junction nucleotides: 9. CDR3 in amino acids: CASSQDKIAGGWADTQYF. DNA for the CDR3: TGCGCCAGCAGCCAAGATAAGATAGCGGGAGGGTGGGCAGATACGCAGTATTTT.

V usage is TRBV27 and J usage is TRBJ1-2, with 8 bases matching TRBD1. The CDR3 totals 16 residues. Germline loops: CDR1 MNHEY, CDR2 SMNVEV (reference sequence). The V gene end was trimmed by 6 bases and the J gene end by 0 bases; junction bases not matched to a gene: 9. The CDR3 DNA follows: TGTGCCAGCAGCAACCTCCAGGGGGCAACTAACTATGGCTACACCTTC. It translates to CASSNLQGATNYGYTF.

This chain joins TRBV6-5 and TRBJ2-7; possible D gene TRBD1, 5 bases. The CDR3 length is 16 residues. Germline CDR1 MNHEY, CDR2 SVGAGI. V lost 0 bases and J lost 0, with 12 bases in between. The CDR3 DNA reads as TGTGCCAGCAGTTACTCGGTAGGCAGGGTCTCCTACGAGCAGTACTTC. Translation gives CASSYSVGRVSYEQYF.

This clone appeared once. This chain uses TRBV7-2 with TRBJ2-6, with D possibly matching TRBD1 (7 bases). The V end was cut by 6 bases, the J end by 0 bases, with 18 bases between. CDR3 length: 18 residues. Germline CDR1 SGHTA, CDR2 FQGNSA. CDR3 sequence (DNA): TGTGCCAGCAGACCCAGGGGGGCCAGAAGCTCTGGGGCCAACGTCCTGACTTTC. It is translated as CASRPRGARSSGANVLTF.

The gene calls are TRBV3-1 (or the pseudogene TRBV3-2) and TRBJ2-2; D may be TRBD1 (5 bases). This CDR3 is 11 amino acids long. Trimming pared 11 bases from V and 4 bases from J, leaving 8 bases between. Per the germline V gene, CDR1 is LGHDT and CDR2 is YNNKEL (reference sequence). CDR3 sequence (DNA): TGTGCCTTCCAGGGCACCGGGGAGCTGTTTTTT. It translates to CAFQGTGELFF.

The chain joins TRBV28 to TRBJ1-6; TRBD1 might be the D (6 bases). Deletions cut 5 bases from V and 9 bases from J, with 17 bases between. Germline CDR1 is MDHEN and CDR2 is SYDVKM. The CDR3 extends over 15 amino acids. CDR3 sequence (DNA): TGTGCCAGCAGTCCCACACAGGGAGTGGGTTCACCCCTCCACTTT. Its protein product is CASSPTQGVGSPLHF.

This clone occurred many times. The J gene is TRBJ1-2, the V gene TRBV5-3; D perhaps matches TRBD1 (5 bases). TRBV5-3 is identified as an open reading frame with a role that is uncertain. Trimming left V 7 bases short and J 7 bases short, with 8 bases between. The CDR3 covers 10 residues. In nucleotides, the CDR3 is TGTGCCAGAGGGGCGATTGGCTACACCTTC. It codes for CARGAIGYTF.

The rearrangement joins TRBV5-1 to TRBJ2-7, with a weak D call TRBD1 (5 bases). This CDR3 contains 13 residues. Trimming pared 5 bases from V and 7 bases from J, leaving 16 bases between. CDR1 and CDR2 (germline): SGHRS, YFSETQ. CDR3 protein: CASSPGHPGEQYF. CDR3 nucleotide sequence: TGCGCCAGCAGTCCGGGCCACCCAGGGGAGCAGTACTTC.

This sequence joins TRBV18 and TRBJ1-1; D unclear. Germline CDR1 and CDR2: KGHSH and LQKENI. Trimming stripped 2 bases from V and 3 bases from J, with 10 bases between. The CDR3 has 14 residues. The CDR3 sequence is CASSPAGGDTEAFF. CDR3 DNA: TGTGCCAGCTCACCAGCGGGCGGGGACACTGAAGCTTTCTTT.

The genes are TRBV7-9 and TRBJ1-5; 8 bases are shared with TRBD1. Unmatched junction bases numbered 5, after V lost 7 bases and J lost 6 bases. Germline V gene lookup returns CDR1 SEHNR and CDR2 FQNEAQ (reference sequence). CDR3 size: 13 residues. CDR3 amino acids: CASKGQGAQPQHF. In DNA form, the CDR3 reads TGTGCCAGCAAGGGGCAGGGGGCTCAGCCCCAGCATTTT.

V and J are TRBV7-9 and TRBJ2-7; D possibly corresponds to TRBD1 (5 bases). Germline-derived CDR1 and CDR2 are SEHNR and FQNEAQ (reference sequence). Trimming took off 5 bases at V and 13 bases at J, with 18 bases between the two ends. The CDR3 covers 12 residues. The CDR3 protein is CASSLDSVPTYF. The CDR3 nucleotides are TGTGCCAGCAGCCTAGACAGTGTCCCTACCTACTTC.

V and J are TRBV6-2 or TRBV6-3 and TRBJ2-3, with TRBD2 matching 10 bases. Germline-derived CDR1 and CDR2 are MNHEY and SVGEGT. The junction had 16 bases not matched to a gene; V was cut back by 0 bases and J by 4 bases. CDR3 length: 20 residues. The CDR3 nucleotides are TGTGCCAGCAGTTACTCGAGGCTAGCGGGAGCGGTAAAGGAAGCAGATACGCAGTATTTT. It yields the protein CASSYSRLAGAVKEADTQYF.

This sequence joins TRBV5-4 and TRBJ1-1; D is unclear. This CDR3 spans 12 amino acids. The V end was cut by 4 bases, the J end by 2 bases, with 6 bases between. CDR1 and CDR2 from the germline V gene are SGHNT and YYREEE (reference sequence). CDR3 bases: TGTGCCAGCAGCCGCGCTAACACTGAAGCTTTCTTT. Its translation: CASSRANTEAFF.